This entry lists 20 T cell receptor beta chains sequenced from one sample in a study of cytomegalovirus exposure and HLA in healthy donors. Vbeta (60) and Jbeta (13) primers were used in the PCR. Some clones are missing from TCRdb's copy, which holds only in-frame ones; the method was immunoSEQ multiplex PCR. The sample totals about 130,000 clones; its top ten clones hold approximately 1.6%. Sequencing was carried out using PBMCs. Receptors were obtained from a woman between 35 and 50 years old in good health and CMV-seropositive.

The chain links TRBV10-1 to TRBJ2-1; 10 positions agree with TRBD2. V lost 2 bases to trimming and J lost 7 bases; unmatched junction nucleotides: 14. Germline-derived CDR1 and CDR2 are WNHNN and SYGVQD (reference sequence). This CDR3 comprises 18 residues. The CDR3: CASSESGLAGAPRNEQFF. Written as DNA, the CDR3 is TGCGCCAGCAGTGAGAGTGGGCTAGCGGGAGCCCCTCGGAATGAGCAGTTCTTC.

This sequence joins TRBV19 and TRBJ2-2; 11 nucleotides agree with TRBD2. J lost 13 bases, V lost 8 bases, and 15 bases had no gene match. The CDR3 loop spans 15 amino acids. Germline lookup yields CDR1 LNHDA and CDR2 SQIVND (reference sequence). The CDR3 reads CASSMGLAAREWLFF. The CDR3 DNA sequence: TGTGCCAGTTCGATGGGACTAGCGGCCAGGGAGTGGCTGTTTTTT.

The V call is TRBV6-5, the J call TRBJ2-7; 13 bases agree with TRBD2. CDR3 length: 14 amino acids. With 7 bases clipped from V and 4 bases from J, the junction kept 4 bases outside the gene matches. Germline CDR1 and CDR2: MNHEY and SVGAGI. The CDR3 is CASKLAGGPYEQYF. CDR3 nucleotide sequence: TGTGCCAGCAAACTAGCGGGAGGGCCGTACGAGCAGTACTTC.

This chain joins TRBV2 and TRBJ1-1; no definite D call. This CDR3 region has 14 residues. The V end was cut by 3 bases, the J end by 0 bases, with 8 bases between. Germline V gene lookup returns CDR1 SNHLY and CDR2 FYNNEI. The CDR3 region has the DNA TGTGCCAGCAGTGAGCTATCCATGAACACTGAAGCTTTCTTT. This encodes CASSELSMNTEAFF.

The chain uses TRBV5-1 and TRBJ2-1; D perhaps matches TRBD1 (5 bases). This CDR3 is built from 13 residues. Germline CDR1 SGHRS, CDR2 YFSETQ. The V gene lost 0 bases and the J gene lost 7 bases, with 8 bases spanning the gap. CDR3 sequence: CASSLGDSNEQFF. The CDR3 DNA follows: TGCGCCAGCAGCTTGGGAGACAGTAATGAGCAGTTCTTC. The full variable domain, completed using reference TRBV5-1 and TRBJ2-1, is KAGVTQTPRYLIKTRGQQVTLSCSPISGHRSVSWYQQTPGQGLQFLFEYFSETQRNKGNFPGRFSGRQFSNSRSEMNVSTLELGDSALYLCASSLGDSNEQFFGPGTRLTVL.

The chain uses TRBV5-6 and TRBJ2-1, with 7 bases aligning to TRBD2. The CDR3 has 14 amino acids. Germline V CDR1 and CDR2: SGHDT, YYEEEE. V shed 4 bases and J 7 bases; nucleotides not matched to a gene: 8. The CDR3 nucleotides are TGTGCCAGCAGCCTTCGGACTAGTTGGAATGAGCAGTTCTTC. Translating gives CASSLRTSWNEQFF.

The chain employs TRBV5-1 and TRBJ2-1; TRBD1 agrees at 7 bases. Germline CDR1 reads SGHRS; CDR2 reads YFSETQ. V trimming: 5 bases; J trimming: 4 bases; junction bases outside the gene matches: 6. The CDR3 spans 14 residues. The CDR3: CASRSGTEYNEQFF. For the CDR3, the DNA is TGCGCCAGCAGAAGTGGGACAGAATACAATGAGCAGTTCTTC.

The genes are TRBV12-5 and TRBJ2-5; 9 bases map to TRBD1. The V gene's germline CDR1 is LGHNT and CDR2 FRNRAP. The CDR3 has 13 residues. V was clipped by 6 bases and J by 5 bases; unmatched bases: 4. The CDR3 is CASGPDRGETQYF. The CDR3 DNA reads TGTGCTAGTGGCCCCGACAGGGGGGAGACCCAGTACTTC.

The chain links TRBV7-2 to TRBJ2-1; TRBD2 is a possible D gene (5 bases). Per germline, CDR1 SGHTA and CDR2 FQGNSA. V was pared by 1 base and J by 6 bases, with 13 bases between. This CDR3 has 15 residues. CDR3 sequence (DNA): TGTGCCAGCAGCTTAGACTGGATAGCGCGCAATGAGCAGTTCTTC. It is translated as CASSLDWIARNEQFF.

The gene calls are TRBV9 and TRBJ2-1; D is possibly TRBD1 (6 bases). V was trimmed by 4 bases and J by 6 bases, leaving 29 bases between them. The CDR3 totals 19 residues. Germline values: CDR1 SGDLS, CDR2 YYNGEE. The CDR3 DNA reads as TGTGCCAGCAGCTCAAGCACAGGGAACCGGGGCCCTCGGGGCAATGAGCAGTTCTTC. Translation: CASSSSTGNRGPRGNEQFF.

The V and J genes are TRBV6-1 and TRBJ2-1; D gene ambiguous. The germline CDR1 and CDR2 sequences are MNHNS and SASEGT. This CDR3 region has 13 residues. Trimming took 7 bases from V and 5 from J, leaving 12 bases between them. CDR3 loop: CASILTNNNEQFF. The CDR3 nucleotides are TGTGCCAGCATACTAACAAATAACAATGAGCAGTTCTTC.

The chain links TRBV6-5 to TRBJ1-2, with D unresolved. The CDR3 runs to 14 residues. Germline CDR1 is MNHEY and CDR2 is SVGAGI. With 4 bases removed from V and 5 bases from J, the gap between germline ends came to 14 bases. As DNA, the CDR3 is TGTGCCAGCAGTTCCTACTCCCCCCGTTATGGCTACACCTTC. The encoded protein is CASSSYSPRYGYTF.

This chain links TRBV28 with TRBJ2-7; TRBD1 agrees at 7 bases. The CDR3 sequence is 13 residues long. CDR1 and CDR2 (germline): MDHEN, SYDVKM. Unmatched junction bases numbered 11, after V lost 11 bases and J lost 4 bases. Here the CDR3 reads CAVHKTGLYEQYF. CDR3 nucleotide sequence: TGTGCCGTTCACAAGACAGGGTTGTACGAGCAGTACTTC.

The V call is TRBV2, the J call TRBJ2-1; perhaps TRBD2 as D (5 bases). CDR1 SNHLY and CDR2 FYNNEI come from the germline V gene. Trimming left V 1 base short and J 0 bases short, with 13 bases between. The CDR3 is made up of 17 amino acids. CDR3 in amino acids: CASSEELAPSSYNEQFF. DNA of the CDR3: TGTGCCAGCAGTGAAGAGCTAGCACCGAGCTCCTACAATGAGCAGTTCTTC.

The chain links TRBV4-2 to TRBJ2-7, with 9 bases matching TRBD1. Trimming at V came to 2 bases and at J to 2 bases, leaving 1 base not matched to a gene. Germline CDR1 reads LGHNA; CDR2 reads YNFKEQ. This CDR3 comprises 14 residues. The CDR3 DNA reads as TGTGCCAGCAGCCAACGACAGGGGGCCTACGAGCAGTACTTC. Encoded protein: CASSQRQGAYEQYF.

The rearrangement joins TRBV27 to TRBJ1-2; 9 nucleotides align to TRBD1. CDR1 is MNHEY, CDR2 SMNVEV, per germline (reference sequence). Unmatched junction bases numbered 3, after V lost 0 bases and J lost 7 bases. The CDR3 runs to 14 residues. CDR3 bases: TGTGCCAGCAGTTTATCCCCGGGACAGGGTGGCTACACCTTC. Residues: CASSLSPGQGGYTF.

CDR3 in DNA: TGTGCCAGCAGTTACTTTGAGCGGGAGCCCTACAATGAGCAGTTCTTC. It yields the protein CASSYFEREPYNEQFF. This chain connects TRBV6-5 to TRBJ2-1; 8 nucleotides line up with TRBD2. The V gene's germline CDR1 is MNHEY and CDR2 SVGAGI. V trimming: 1 base; J trimming: 2 bases; junction bases outside the gene matches: 4. This CDR3 is built from 16 residues.

The chain is built from TRBV6-1 and TRBJ1-2; weak D call: TRBD1 (5 bases). This CDR3 contains 16 residues. CDR1 and CDR2 from the germline V gene are MNHNS and SASEGT. Trimming took off 2 bases at V and 5 bases at J, with 18 bases between the two ends. Here the CDR3 DNA reads TGTGCCAGCAGTGAATCCATACCCATAGGGGTTTATGGCTACACCTTC. Translation: CASSESIPIGVYGYTF.

The chain employs TRBV7-8 and TRBJ2-1; 13 nucleotides align to TRBD2. The CDR3 consists of 15 residues. V lost 10 bases to trimming and J lost 7 bases; unmatched junction nucleotides: 10. From germline, CDR1 is SGHVS and CDR2 FQNEAQ. CDR3 protein: CATLGAGLAGNEQFF. The CDR3 DNA reads as TGTGCCACCTTGGGTGCGGGACTAGCGGGAAATGAGCAGTTCTTC.

This chain connects TRBV5-1 to TRBJ2-5, with 8 positions matching TRBD2. Germline CDR1 and CDR2: SGHRS and YFSETQ. After removal of 0 bases from V and 1 base from J, the junction contained 5 bases not matched to a gene. The CDR3 covers 16 residues. The DNA of the CDR3 is TGCGCCAGCAGCTTGGCTGCAGCGGGAGCCCAAGAGACCCAGTACTTC. Amino acid sequence: CASSLAAAGAQETQYF.